This T cell receptor beta chain comes out of a study of kidney transplant recipient with SARS-CoV-2 infection. Germline loops: CDR1 SGHNT, CDR2 YYREEE (reference sequence). The CDR3 extends over 16 amino acids. One entry per CDR3 protein, called by TCRdb with MiXCR from the reads. The data show some 220,000 distinct CDR3 sequences, with 29% seen just once and less than 8.5% held by the top ten. This clonotype turned up a few times. An end of the junction does not agree with germline; a read error may underlie this. The chain is built from TRBV5-4 and TRBJ1-2; no reliable D call. This TCR derives from a male patient aged 25-45 years who had COVID-19 and was a kidney transplant recipient. Some T cells may be the graft donor's. Source: a blood sample, taken at baseline and on day 111 from a kidney transplant recipient. In DNA, the CDR3 is TGTGCCAGCATCTGGCACGTACCAGGAAAGACCTATGGCTGCACCTTC. It is translated as CASIWHVPGKTYGCTF. Full variable domain (missing parts from reference TRBV5-4 and TRBJ1-2): ETGVTQSPTHLIKTRGQQVTLRCSSQSGHNTVSWYQQALGQGPQFIFQYYREEENGRGNFPPRFSGLQFPNYSSELNVNALELDDSALYLCASIWHVPGKTYGCTFGSGTRLTVV.